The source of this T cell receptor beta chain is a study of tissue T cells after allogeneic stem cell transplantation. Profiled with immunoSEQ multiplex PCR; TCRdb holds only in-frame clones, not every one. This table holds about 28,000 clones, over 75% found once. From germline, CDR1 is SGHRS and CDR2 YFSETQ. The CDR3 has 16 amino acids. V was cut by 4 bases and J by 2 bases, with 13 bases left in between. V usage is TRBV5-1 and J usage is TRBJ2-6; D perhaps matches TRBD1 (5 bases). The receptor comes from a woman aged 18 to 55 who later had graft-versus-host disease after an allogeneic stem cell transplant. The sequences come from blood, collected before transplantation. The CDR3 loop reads CASSTGDSTGANVLTF. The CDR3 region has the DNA TGCGCCAGCAGCACGGGCGACAGCACTGGGGCCAACGTCCTGACTTTC.